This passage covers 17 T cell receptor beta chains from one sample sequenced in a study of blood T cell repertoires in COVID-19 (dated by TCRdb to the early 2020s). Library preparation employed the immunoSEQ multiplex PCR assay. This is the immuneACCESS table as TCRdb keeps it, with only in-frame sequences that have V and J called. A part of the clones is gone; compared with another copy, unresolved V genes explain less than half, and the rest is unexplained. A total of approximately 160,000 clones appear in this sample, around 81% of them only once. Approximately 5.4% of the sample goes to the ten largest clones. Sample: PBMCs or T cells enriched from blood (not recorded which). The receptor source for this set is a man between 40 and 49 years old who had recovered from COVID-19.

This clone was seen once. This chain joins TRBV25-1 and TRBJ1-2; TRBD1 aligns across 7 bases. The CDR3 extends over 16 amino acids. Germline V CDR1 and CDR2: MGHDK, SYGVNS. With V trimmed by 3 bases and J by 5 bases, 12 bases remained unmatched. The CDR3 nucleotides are TGTGCCAGCAGTGACTGGGAAGGGGGCGCCAATTATGGCTACACCTTC. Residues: CASSDWEGGANYGYTF.

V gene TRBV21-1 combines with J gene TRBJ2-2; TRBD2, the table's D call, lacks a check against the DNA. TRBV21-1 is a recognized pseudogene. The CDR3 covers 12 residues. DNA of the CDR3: TGTGCCAGCATTCGGGGCACCGGGGAGCTGTTTTTT. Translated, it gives CASIRGTGELFF.

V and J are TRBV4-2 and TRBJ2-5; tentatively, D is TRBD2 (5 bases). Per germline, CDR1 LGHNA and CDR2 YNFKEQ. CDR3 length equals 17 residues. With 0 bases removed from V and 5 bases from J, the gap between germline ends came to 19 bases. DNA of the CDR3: TGTGCCAGCAGCCAAGACCGCACTAGGATCAATCCTGAGACCCAGTACTTC. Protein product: CASSQDRTRINPETQYF.

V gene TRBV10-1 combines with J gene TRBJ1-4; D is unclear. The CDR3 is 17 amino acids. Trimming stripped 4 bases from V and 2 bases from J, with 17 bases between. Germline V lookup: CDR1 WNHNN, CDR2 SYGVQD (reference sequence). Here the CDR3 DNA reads TGCGCCAGCAGTGCCGGTAACCGCGGTGCGACTAATGAAAAACTGTTTTTT. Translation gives CASSAGNRGATNEKLFF.

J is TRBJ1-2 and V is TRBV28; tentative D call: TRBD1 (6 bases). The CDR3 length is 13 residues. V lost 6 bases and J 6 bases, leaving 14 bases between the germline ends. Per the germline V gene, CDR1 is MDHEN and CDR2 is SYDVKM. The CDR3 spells CASSRIGTNGYTF. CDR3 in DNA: TGTGCCAGCAGCCGCATTGGGACAAATGGCTACACCTTC.

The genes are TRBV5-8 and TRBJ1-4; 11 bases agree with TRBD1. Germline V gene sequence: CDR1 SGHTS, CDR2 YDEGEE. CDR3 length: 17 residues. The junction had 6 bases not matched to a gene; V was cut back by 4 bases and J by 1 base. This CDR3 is CASSPSGTGGTNEKLFF. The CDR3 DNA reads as TGTGCCAGCAGCCCATCCGGGACAGGGGGAACTAATGAAAAACTGTTTTTT. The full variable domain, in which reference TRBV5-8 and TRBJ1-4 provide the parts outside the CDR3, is EAGVTQSPTHLIKTRGQQATLRCSPISGHTSVYWYQQALGLGLQFLLWYDEGEERNRGNFPPRFSGRQFPNYSSELNVNALELEDSALYLCASSPSGTGGTNEKLFFGSGTQLSVL.

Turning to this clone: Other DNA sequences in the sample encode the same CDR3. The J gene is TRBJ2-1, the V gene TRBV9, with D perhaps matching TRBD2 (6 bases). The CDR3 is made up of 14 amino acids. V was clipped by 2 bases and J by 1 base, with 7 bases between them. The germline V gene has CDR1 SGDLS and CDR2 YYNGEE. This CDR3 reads CASSVGGSYNEQFF. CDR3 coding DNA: TGTGCCAGCAGCGTCGGGGGATCCTACAATGAGCAGTTCTTC.

In nucleotides, the CDR3 is TGTGCCAGCAGCGTGATAGCGGGGGGGCGCTCCTACAATGAGCAGTTCTTC. Translated, it gives CASSVIAGGRSYNEQFF. This chain uses TRBV5-8 with TRBJ2-1; TRBD2 agrees at 11 bases. The junction had 6 bases not matched to a gene; V was cut back by 4 bases and J by 0 bases. The CDR3 covers 17 residues. From germline, CDR1 is SGHTS and CDR2 YDEGEE.

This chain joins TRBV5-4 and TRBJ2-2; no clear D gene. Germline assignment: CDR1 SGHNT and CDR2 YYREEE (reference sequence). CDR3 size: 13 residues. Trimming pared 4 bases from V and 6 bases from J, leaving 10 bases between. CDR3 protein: CASSGGPAGELFF. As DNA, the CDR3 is TGTGCCAGCAGCGGCGGTCCCGCCGGGGAGCTGTTTTTT.

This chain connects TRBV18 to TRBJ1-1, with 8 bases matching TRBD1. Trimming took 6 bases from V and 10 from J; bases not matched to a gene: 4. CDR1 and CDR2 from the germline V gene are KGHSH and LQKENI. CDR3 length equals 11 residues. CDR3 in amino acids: CASSPDRGAFF. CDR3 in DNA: TGTGCCAGCTCGCCAGACAGGGGAGCTTTCTTT.

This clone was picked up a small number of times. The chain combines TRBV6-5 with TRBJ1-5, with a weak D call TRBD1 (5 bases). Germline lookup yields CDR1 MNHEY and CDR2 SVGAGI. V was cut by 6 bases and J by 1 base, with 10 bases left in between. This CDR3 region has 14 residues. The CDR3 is CASRDQGSNQPQHF. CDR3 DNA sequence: TGTGCCAGCAGAGACCAGGGAAGCAATCAGCCCCAGCATTTT.

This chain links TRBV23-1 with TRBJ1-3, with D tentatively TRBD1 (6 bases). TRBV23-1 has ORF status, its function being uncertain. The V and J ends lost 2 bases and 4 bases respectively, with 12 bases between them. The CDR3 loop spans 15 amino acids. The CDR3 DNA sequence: TGCGCCAGCAGTCAACCCCCAGGGGTCGGAAACACCATATATTTT. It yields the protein CASSQPPGVGNTIYF.

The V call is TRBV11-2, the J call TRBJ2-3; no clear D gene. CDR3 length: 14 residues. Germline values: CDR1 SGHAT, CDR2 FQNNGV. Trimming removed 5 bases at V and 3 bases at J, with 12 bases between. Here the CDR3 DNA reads TGTGCCAGCAGCAGTTATATCGGGACAGATACGCAGTATTTT. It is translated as CASSSYIGTDTQYF.

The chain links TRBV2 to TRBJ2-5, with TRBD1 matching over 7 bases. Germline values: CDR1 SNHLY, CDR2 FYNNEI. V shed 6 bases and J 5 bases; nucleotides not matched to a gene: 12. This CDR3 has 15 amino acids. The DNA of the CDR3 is TGTGCCAGCAGGGTATTAAGGGGGCCCACGGAGACCCAGTACTTC. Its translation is CASRVLRGPTETQYF.

The CDR3: CASGRTGEAGELFF. The CDR3 DNA reads as TGTGCTAGTGGACGGACGGGAGAAGCCGGGGAGCTGTTTTTT. The chain couples TRBV12-5 to TRBJ2-2; possibly TRBD2 for D (6 bases). Germline CDR1 and CDR2: LGHNT and FRNRAP. The CDR3 is 14 residues long. V was clipped by 6 bases and J by 6 bases, with 14 bases between them.

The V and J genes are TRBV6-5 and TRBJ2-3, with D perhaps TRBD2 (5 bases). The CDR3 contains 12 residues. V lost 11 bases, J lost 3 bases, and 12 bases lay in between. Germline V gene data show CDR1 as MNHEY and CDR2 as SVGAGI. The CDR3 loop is CALKAATDTQYF. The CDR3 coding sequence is TGTGCCCTCAAAGCGGCAACAGATACGCAGTATTTT.

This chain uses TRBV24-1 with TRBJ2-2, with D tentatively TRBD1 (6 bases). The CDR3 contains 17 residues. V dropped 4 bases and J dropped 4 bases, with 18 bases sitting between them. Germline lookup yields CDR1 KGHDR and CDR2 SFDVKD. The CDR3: CATSDQVRGRVTGELFF. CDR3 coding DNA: TGTGCCACCAGTGACCAAGTCAGGGGTAGGGTCACCGGGGAGCTGTTTTTT.